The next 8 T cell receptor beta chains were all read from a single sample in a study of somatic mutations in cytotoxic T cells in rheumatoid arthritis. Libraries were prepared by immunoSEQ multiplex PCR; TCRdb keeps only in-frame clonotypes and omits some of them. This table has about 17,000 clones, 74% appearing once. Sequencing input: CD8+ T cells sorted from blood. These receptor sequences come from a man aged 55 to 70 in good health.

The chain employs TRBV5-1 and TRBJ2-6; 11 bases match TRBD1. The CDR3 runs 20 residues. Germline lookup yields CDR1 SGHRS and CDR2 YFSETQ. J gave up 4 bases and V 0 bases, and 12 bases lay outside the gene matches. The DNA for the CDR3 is TGCGCCAGCAGCTTGGGACTTCCGGGACAGGGGGGTGGAGGGGCCAACGTCCTGACTTTC. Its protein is CASSLGLPGQGGGGANVLTF.

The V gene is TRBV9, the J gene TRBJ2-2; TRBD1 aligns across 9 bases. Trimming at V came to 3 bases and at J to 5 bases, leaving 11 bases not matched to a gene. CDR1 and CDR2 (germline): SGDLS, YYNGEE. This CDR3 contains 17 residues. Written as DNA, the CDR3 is TGTGCCAGCAGCGGCGAGGGACAGGGAATGGGGACCGGGGAGCTGTTTTTT. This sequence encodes CASSGEGQGMGTGELFF.

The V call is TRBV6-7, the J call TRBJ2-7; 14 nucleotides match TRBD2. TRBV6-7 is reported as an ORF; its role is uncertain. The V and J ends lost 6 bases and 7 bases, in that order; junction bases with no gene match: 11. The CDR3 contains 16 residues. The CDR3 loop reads CASRREGLAGAREQYF. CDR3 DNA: TGTGCCAGCAGGAGGGAGGGACTAGCGGGAGCTAGGGAGCAGTACTTC.

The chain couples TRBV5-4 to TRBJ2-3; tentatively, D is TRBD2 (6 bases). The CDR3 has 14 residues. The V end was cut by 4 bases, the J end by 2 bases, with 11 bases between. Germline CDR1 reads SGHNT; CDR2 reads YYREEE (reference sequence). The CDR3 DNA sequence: TGTGCCAGCAGCCCCGGAGGGCCCACAGATACGCAGTATTTT. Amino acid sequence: CASSPGGPTDTQYF.

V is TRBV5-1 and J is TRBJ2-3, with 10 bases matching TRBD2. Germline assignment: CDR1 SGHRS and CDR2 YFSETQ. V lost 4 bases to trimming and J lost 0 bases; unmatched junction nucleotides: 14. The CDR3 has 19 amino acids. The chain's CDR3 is CASSRLSRAGGSSTDTQYF. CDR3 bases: TGCGCCAGCAGCCGGCTTAGTCGAGCGGGGGGGTCTAGCACAGATACGCAGTATTTT. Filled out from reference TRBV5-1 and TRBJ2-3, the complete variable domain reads KAGVTQTPRYLIKTRGQQVTLSCSPISGHRSVSWYQQTPGQGLQFLFEYFSETQRNKGNFPGRFSGRQFSNSRSEMNVSTLELGDSALYLCASSRLSRAGGSSTDTQYFGPGTRLTVL.

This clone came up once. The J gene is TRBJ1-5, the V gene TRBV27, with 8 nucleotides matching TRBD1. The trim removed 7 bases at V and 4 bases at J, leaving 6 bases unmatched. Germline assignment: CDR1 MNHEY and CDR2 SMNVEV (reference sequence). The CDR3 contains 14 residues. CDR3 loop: CASMAQGANQPQHF. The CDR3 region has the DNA TGTGCCAGCATGGCCCAGGGGGCTAATCAGCCCCAGCATTTT.

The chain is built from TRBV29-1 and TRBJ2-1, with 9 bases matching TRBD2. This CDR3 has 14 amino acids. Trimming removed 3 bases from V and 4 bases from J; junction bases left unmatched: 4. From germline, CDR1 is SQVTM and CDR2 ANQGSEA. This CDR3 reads CSVEGLAGYNEQFF. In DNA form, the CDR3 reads TGCAGCGTTGAGGGACTAGCAGGTTACAATGAGCAGTTCTTC.

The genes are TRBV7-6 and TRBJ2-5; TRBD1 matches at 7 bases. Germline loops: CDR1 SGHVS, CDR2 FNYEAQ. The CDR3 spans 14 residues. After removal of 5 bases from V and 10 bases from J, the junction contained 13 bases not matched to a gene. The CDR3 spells CASSMGTEGPHQYF. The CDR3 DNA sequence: TGTGCCAGCAGCATGGGGACAGAAGGTCCACACCAGTACTTC. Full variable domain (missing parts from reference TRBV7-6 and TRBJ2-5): GAGVSQSPRYKVTKRGQDVALRCDPISGHVSLYWYRQALGQGPEFLTYFNYEAQQDKSGLPNDRFSAERPEGSISTLTIQRTEQRDSAMYRCASSMGTEGPHQYFGPGTRLLVL.